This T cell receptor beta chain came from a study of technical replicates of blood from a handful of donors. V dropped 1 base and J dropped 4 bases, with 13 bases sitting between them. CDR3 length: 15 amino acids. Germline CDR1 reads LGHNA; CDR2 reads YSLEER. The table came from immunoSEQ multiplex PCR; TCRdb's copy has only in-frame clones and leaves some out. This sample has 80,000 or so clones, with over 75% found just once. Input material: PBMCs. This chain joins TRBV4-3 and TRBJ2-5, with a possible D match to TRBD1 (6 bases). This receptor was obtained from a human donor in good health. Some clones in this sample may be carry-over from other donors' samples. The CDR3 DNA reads TGCGCCAGCAGCCAAGGGGGACATAGGGGAGAGACCCAGTACTTC. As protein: CASSQGGHRGETQYF.